This T cell receptor beta chain was captured by sequencing in a study of blood T cells in healthy people across ages. Study-level results: While age rose, TCR beta diversity per million T cells dropped in a roughly linear way.

Regarding this clonotype: Its antigen is as yet unknown. Germline and junction disagree at one end, which may indicate a read error.

In germline, CDR1 is LGHNA, CDR2 YNFKEQ. The CDR3 loop spans 17 amino acids. The people who gave samples were healthy Caucasians from Russia, aged roughly 6 to 100. Isolating PBMCs gave at least 6 million of these cells per sample. Primed by a sample-barcoded 5' primer and a J-beta primer mix, a second PCR proceeded for about 7 to 11 cycles. MiXCR, run by TCRdb on the 5' RACE reads, gives a single entry per CDR3 protein. Of 1.6 million or so distinct CDR3 sequences in the sample, 34% were seen once. The sequence derives from a woman in her twenties or thirties in good health. The material sequenced was blood. V and J are TRBV4-2 and TRBJ2-1; the match to TRBD2 covers 11 bases. The CDR3 region has the DNA TGTACCAGCAGCCAAGTCCTTGCTAGCGGGGGGTACAATGAGCAGTTCTTC. It specifies CTSSQVLASGGYNEQFF.